This is a list of T cell receptor beta chains from one sample in a study of read filtering for tumor transcriptome and immune sequencing. TCRdb recomputed calls from the reads with MiXCR, one row per CDR3 protein. The data contain tens of thousands of distinct CDR3 sequences, approximately 19% of them singletons. Sequenced material: a population of CD138-negative cells sorted from bone marrow. The receptor source for this set is a donor at least 40 years old with multiple myeloma. Both conserved end residues are trimmed from each CDR3. A D gene is named only where the DNA matches it firmly. Clone size is shown for a subset of rows, as once, few, many or a class of expanded clone.

d_call: .; clone_size: medium-sized; v_call: TRBV28; j_call: TRBJ2-1; cdr3_aa: ASSFQDRTSYNEQF
d_call: TRBD2; clone_size: many; v_call: TRBV7-9; j_call: TRBJ2-7; cdr3_aa: ASSGRLAGDYEQY
d_call: TRBD2; clone_size: many; v_call: TRBV3-1; j_call: TRBJ2-1; cdr3_aa: ASSQVAAGGG
d_call: TRBD1; clone_size: few; v_call: TRBV10-3; j_call: TRBJ1-1; cdr3_aa: AITRTGGGSTEAF
d_call: .; clone_size: .; v_call: TRBV20-1; j_call: TRBJ1-1; cdr3_aa: SASGQLSTEAF
d_call: TRBD2; clone_size: many; v_call: TRBV29-1; j_call: TRBJ2-2; cdr3_aa: SVVLAGVPGELF
d_call: .; clone_size: many; v_call: TRBV29-1; j_call: TRBJ2-1; cdr3_aa: SVELSNYNEQF
d_call: TRBD1; clone_size: many; v_call: TRBV5-4; j_call: TRBJ2-5; cdr3_aa: ASSSQTGGLETQY
d_call: TRBD1; clone_size: .; v_call: TRBV5-6; j_call: TRBJ2-5; cdr3_aa: ASSLQGAGQYQETQY
d_call: .; clone_size: few; v_call: TRBV7-2; j_call: TRBJ1-3; cdr3_aa: ASSSIISGNTIY
d_call: .; clone_size: many; v_call: TRBV5-1; j_call: TRBJ2-7; cdr3_aa: ASSLGPGSEYEQY
d_call: .; clone_size: .; v_call: TRBV4-1; j_call: TRBJ1-2; cdr3_aa: ASSHPGRGNYGYT
d_call: TRBD1; clone_size: .; v_call: TRBV19; j_call: TRBJ2-7; cdr3_aa: ASSMTGGSYEQY
d_call: .; clone_size: many; v_call: TRBV20-1; j_call: TRBJ1-5; cdr3_aa: SAAPGTSNQPQH
d_call: .; clone_size: many; v_call: TRBV7-2; j_call: TRBJ2-5; cdr3_aa: ASSLSRAETQY